This T cell receptor (beta chain) originates from a study of cytomegalovirus exposure and HLA in healthy donors. Findings and limits, study-wide: Listed as cytomegalovirus-associated were roughly 180 TCR beta chains.

The CDR3 length is 15 residues. The germline CDR1 and CDR2 sequences are LNHDA and SQIVND (reference sequence). Unmatched junction bases numbered 7, after V lost 3 bases and J lost 6 bases. The PCR ran on 60 Vbeta and 13 Jbeta primers. TCRdb's table, derived via immunoSEQ multiplex PCR, lists solely in-frame clones and lacks some. The data show approximately 180,000 clones, about 88% seen once. A note on this clone: The antigen remains undetermined.

The TCR originated in a woman aged 18-29 years in good health and CMV-seronegative. The source material was PBMCs. The chain employs TRBV19 and TRBJ2-1; 8 nucleotides line up with TRBD1. The CDR3 DNA reads TGTGCCAGTAGTATCCAGGGGGCGCCTGGCAATGAGCAGTTCTTC. Encoded protein: CASSIQGAPGNEQFF.